This record covers a single T cell receptor beta chain. This clonotype was seen at least ten times. Its cognate antigen has yet to be identified. Base qualities are not provided; no much larger clone lies one nucleotide away. Including cysteine and phenylalanine, the CDR3 has 14 amino acids. The sequence is cut down to CDR3 DNA, 42 bases in frame from base 1. A distance of 10 bases separates the germline ends of V and J, which lose 2 bases and 2 bases respectively. The data belong to a study of T cells in Graves' hyperthyroidism and ophthalmopathy (dated by TCRdb to about 2019). For the study in its entirety: Peripheral blood was sampled at the time of initial diagnosis, prior to any treatment. Prospective prediction of ophthalmopathy was tested in an independent validation cohort consisting of some 20 hyperthyroidism patients and 15 or so patients who later progressed to ophthalmopathy. TCR V-J signatures able to tell the groups apart were searched for in a discovery cohort of approximately 95 patients, of whom approximately 40 had Graves' ophthalmopathy and about 60 had stable Graves' hyperthyroidism. After sampling, hyperthyroidism patients received methimazole starting at 30 mg daily, and ophthalmopathy patients received high-dose intravenous methylprednisolone. The roughly 90 discovery patients were divided at random into training and test sets in a 7:3 ratio. In addition, the study compared T-cell repertoires in thyroid tissue and in blood from several Graves' hyperthyroidism patients. The paper reports TCR Vbeta CDR3 sequencing of approximately 130 peripheral blood samples: approximately 43 ophthalmopathy, some 80 hyperthyroidism and about 17 progressor patients. Findings and caveats that apply to the study as a whole: During validation, the model predicted progression to ophthalmopathy a median of approximately 6 months ahead of onset, with around 71% sensitivity and less than 85% specificity. Ophthalmopathy was separated from stable hyperthyroidism by a 13 V-J signature model, with around 90% sensitivity and about 81% specificity obtained in cross-validation and 80%/75% obtained in testing. No statistical method was used to fix the sample size in advance, and group allocation was not hidden from the investigators. Most expanded thyroid clonotypes (frequency above 0.001) were also detected in blood, suggesting blood repertoires may reflect thyroid immune responses.

Amplification of TCR beta CDR3 regions was carried out from RNA transcripts. The first round of RT-PCR for the TCR CDR3 was performed with the HTBI primer set and the Qiagen OneStep RT-PCR kit. The libraries were constructed in a second round of multiplex PCR and then size-selected and purified. The libraries were sequenced on an Illumina HiSeq2000 using paired-end 100 bp reads. For the original study's pipeline: SOAPnuke was used to process the raw data, throwing out any read that contained adapters or uncalled bases, had a mean Phred below 15, or lacked an exact constant-primer or identifier match. COPE v1.2.5 was used to merge high-quality paired reads, and clonotypes were defined as unique nucleotide sequences. MiTCR v1.1 was used to align clonotypes to the IMGT TRBV, TRBD and TRBJ reference segments. The analysis was restricted to V-J combinations with a frequency above 0.0001, which together covered approximately 99% of the repertoires. A TCS score was defined as the ratio of F50 (clonal expansion) to E x V (chaos), with BLOSUM62-based TCRdist applied between CDR3 peptides within each V-J. Welch's t-statistics and random forest reduced approximately 520 V-J features to about 12, which were used in a naive Bayes classifier (R e1071). TCRdb trimmed the raw reads at Q25, called clones with MiXCR and kept productive beta chains. All rows with the same CDR3 protein become a single entry with the most common DNA and genes. TCRdb, not the authors, supplied the V and J calls. The sample includes about 350,000 distinct CDR3 sequences, with about a sixth observed a single time. 15% of the sample is taken by the ten largest.

In the ophthalmopathy patients, disease was moderately to severely active, with a Clinical Activity Score of 3 or more, a NOSPECS grade of 4 or more, and a duration of less than 3 months. Any patient with an uncontrolled infection, another autoimmune disease, pregnancy or lactation was excluded. Clinical symptoms, serum thyroxine and TRAb, thyroid ultrasound, and orbital computed tomography formed the basis for the diagnoses. PBMCs were separated from roughly 9.3 ml of fresh peripheral blood using Ficoll-Paque density gradient centrifugation. Trizol reagent was used to extract total RNA, and RNA quality was then checked on an Agilent 2100 Bioanalyzer.

The chain couples TRBV12-3 or TRBV12-4 to TRBJ2-7; no D segment can be confidently identified. This clonotype originated in a woman aged 40 to 55 with Graves' ophthalmopathy. The sequencing sample was made of blood. DNA sequence: TGTGCCAGCAGTTTATCGCAAACCCCCTACGAGCAGTACTTC. This sequence encodes CASSLSQTPYEQYF.